This TCR beta chain was observed in a study of blood T cell repertoires in COVID-19. The CDR3 covers 15 residues. CDR1 is MNHEY and CDR2 is SMNVEV in the germline V gene (reference sequence). The V and J ends lost 1 base and 3 bases respectively, with 13 bases between them. Clones were sequenced by immunoSEQ multiplex PCR, and TCRdb holds only the in-frame ones, with some missing. The sample has about 57,000 clones; 79% are singletons. Sample: peripheral blood. This chain uses TRBV27 with TRBJ2-7; possible D gene TRBD1, 6 bases. This receptor was identified in a human donor in a cohort sampled during active COVID-19. CDR3 nucleotides: TGTGCCAGCAGTTTATTGCCGGGACAAGACTACGAGCAGTACTTC. This codes for CASSLLPGQDYEQYF.